This TCR beta chain derives from a study of T-cell memory formation after mild COVID-19. TCRdb independently ran MiXCR on the 5' RACE reads; one entry per CDR3 protein. There are over 350,000 distinct CDR3 sequences in the sample; 24% occur only once, and around 8.1% lies in the top ten. CDR3 length: 17 residues. Trimming at V came to 0 bases and at J to 6 bases, leaving 13 bases not matched to a gene. Per germline, CDR1 DFQATT and CDR2 SNEGSKA (reference sequence). The source of this sequence is an adult woman who had mild COVID-19 (a few samples of this study predate the infection). Cell type and time point are not known. The chain employs TRBV20-1 and TRBJ2-3, with 9 nucleotides matching TRBD2. The sequencing input was PBMCs or a T cell subset sorted from them (not recorded which). This chain's CDR3 is CSARDSGSGRMLDTQYF. Here the CDR3 DNA reads TGCAGTGCTAGAGATTCGGGTAGCGGGAGAATGTTGGATACGCAGTATTTT.